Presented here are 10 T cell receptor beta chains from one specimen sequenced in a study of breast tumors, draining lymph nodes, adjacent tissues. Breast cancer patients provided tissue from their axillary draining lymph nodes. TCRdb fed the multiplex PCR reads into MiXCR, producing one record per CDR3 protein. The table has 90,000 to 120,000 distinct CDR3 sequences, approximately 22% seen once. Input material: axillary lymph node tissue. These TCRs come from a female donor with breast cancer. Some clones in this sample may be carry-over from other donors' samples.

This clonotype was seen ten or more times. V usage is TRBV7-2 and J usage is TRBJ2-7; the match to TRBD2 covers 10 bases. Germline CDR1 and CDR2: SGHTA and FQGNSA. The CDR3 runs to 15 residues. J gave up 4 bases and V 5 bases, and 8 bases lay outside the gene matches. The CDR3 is CASSAAGGPQYEQYF. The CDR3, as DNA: TGTGCCAGCAGCGCAGCGGGGGGGCCGCAATACGAGCAGTACTTC.

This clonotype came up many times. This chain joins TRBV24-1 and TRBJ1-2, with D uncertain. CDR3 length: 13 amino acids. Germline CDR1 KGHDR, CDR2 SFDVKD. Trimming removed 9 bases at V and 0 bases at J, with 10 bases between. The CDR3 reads CATSKEANYGYTF. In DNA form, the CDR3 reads TGTGCCACCTCGAAGGAGGCTAACTATGGCTACACCTTC.

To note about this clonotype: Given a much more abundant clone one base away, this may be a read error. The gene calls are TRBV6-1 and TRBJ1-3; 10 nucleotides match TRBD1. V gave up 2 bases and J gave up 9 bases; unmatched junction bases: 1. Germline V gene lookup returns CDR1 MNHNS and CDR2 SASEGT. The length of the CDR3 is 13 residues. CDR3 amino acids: CASSERDRGTIYF. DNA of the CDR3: TGTGCCAGCAGTGAACGGGACAGGGGCACCATATATTTT.

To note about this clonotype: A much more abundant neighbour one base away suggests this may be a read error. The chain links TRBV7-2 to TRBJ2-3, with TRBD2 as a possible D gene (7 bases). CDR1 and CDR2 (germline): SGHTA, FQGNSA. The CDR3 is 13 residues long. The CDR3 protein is CASSPRGGYNLSF. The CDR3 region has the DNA TGTGCCAGCAGCCCCCGCGGGGGCTATAACCTTTCCTTT.

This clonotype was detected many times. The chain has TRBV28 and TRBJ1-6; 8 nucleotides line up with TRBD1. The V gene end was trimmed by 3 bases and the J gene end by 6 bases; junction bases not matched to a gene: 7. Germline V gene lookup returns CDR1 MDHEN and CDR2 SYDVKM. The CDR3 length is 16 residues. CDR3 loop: CASSFRTGIPNSPLHF. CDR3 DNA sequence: TGTGCCAGCAGTTTCAGGACAGGGATCCCTAATTCACCCCTCCACTTT.

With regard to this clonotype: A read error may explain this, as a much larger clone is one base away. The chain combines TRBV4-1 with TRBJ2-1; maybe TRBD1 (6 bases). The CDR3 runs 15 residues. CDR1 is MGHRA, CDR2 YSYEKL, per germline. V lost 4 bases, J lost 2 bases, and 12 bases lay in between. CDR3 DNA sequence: TGCGCCAGCAGCCGAGAGGACAGAGCCTACAATGAGCAGTTCTTC. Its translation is CASSREDRAYNEQFF.

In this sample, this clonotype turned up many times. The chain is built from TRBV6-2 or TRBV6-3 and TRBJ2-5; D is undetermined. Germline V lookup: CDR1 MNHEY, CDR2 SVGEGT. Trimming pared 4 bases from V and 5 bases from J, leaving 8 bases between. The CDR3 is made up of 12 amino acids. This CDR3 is CASSFYAETQYF. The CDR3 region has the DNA TGTGCCAGCAGTTTTTATGCGGAGACCCAGTACTTC.

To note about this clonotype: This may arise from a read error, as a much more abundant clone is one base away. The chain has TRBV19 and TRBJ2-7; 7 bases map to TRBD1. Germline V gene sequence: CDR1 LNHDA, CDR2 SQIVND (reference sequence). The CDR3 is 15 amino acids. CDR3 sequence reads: CASRTSGTASGERYF. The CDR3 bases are TGTGCCAGTAGAACCTCCGGGACAGCCAGTGGCGAGCGGTACTTC.

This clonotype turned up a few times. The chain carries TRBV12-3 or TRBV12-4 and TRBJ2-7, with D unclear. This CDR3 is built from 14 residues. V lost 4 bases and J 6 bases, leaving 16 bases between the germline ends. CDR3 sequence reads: CASSSLARKSEQYF. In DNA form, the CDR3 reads TGTGCCAGCAGTTCTTTGGCCCGCAAAAGCGAGCAGTACTTC.

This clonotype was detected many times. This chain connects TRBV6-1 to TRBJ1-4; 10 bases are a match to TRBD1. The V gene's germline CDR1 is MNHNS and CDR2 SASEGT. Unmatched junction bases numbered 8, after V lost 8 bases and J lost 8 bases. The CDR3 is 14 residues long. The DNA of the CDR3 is TGTGCCAGCTATGGAGGGACAGGGGTCGAAAAACTGTTTTTT. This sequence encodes CASYGGTGVEKLFF.